Each of the 29 T cell receptor beta chains below was sequenced from the same sample in a study of STAT5B mutations in CD4+ large granular lymphocyte leukemia. TCRdb keeps only in-frame clones here, not all; method: immunoSEQ multiplex PCR. The sample holds roughly 34,000 clones, about four fifths seen once. Sequencing was performed on CD4+ T cells from blood buffy coats. The receptors come from a human donor in good health.

This chain joins TRBV5-4 and TRBJ2-3, with 7 bases aligning to TRBD1. The V segment lost 0 bases and the J segment 2 bases; nucleotides outside the gene matches: 6. This CDR3 spans 16 amino acids. The germline gives CDR1 SGHNT, CDR2 YYREEE (reference sequence). The CDR3 nucleotides are TGTGCCAGCAGCTTGGAACAGGGGATACTCACAGATACGCAGTATTTT. Protein sequence: CASSLEQGILTDTQYF.

This rearrangement joins TRBV18 to TRBJ2-6; D is unresolved. The V end lost 0 bases, the J end lost 0 bases, and 6 bases lay between the germline ends. CDR3 length: 16 amino acids. Germline CDR1 is KGHSH and CDR2 is LQKENI. The CDR3 DNA is TGTGCCAGCTCACCACCCTCGGTCTCTGGGGCCAACGTCCTGACTTTC. It codes for CASSPPSVSGANVLTF.

The J gene is TRBJ2-7, the V gene TRBV10-2, with 8 bases that match TRBD1. This CDR3 region has 14 residues. Germline CDR1 WSHSY, CDR2 SAAADI. V lost 4 bases and J lost 5; bases outside the gene matches: 7. This chain's CDR3 is CASSVRAGGNEQYF. The CDR3, as DNA: TGCGCCAGCAGTGTCAGGGCAGGGGGCAACGAGCAGTACTTC.

On this clone itself: The sample holds other DNA sequences that translate to the same CDR3. This rearrangement joins TRBV5-1 to TRBJ2-5, with 8 bases that match TRBD2. V was clipped by 7 bases and J by 4 bases; unmatched bases: 12. Per germline, CDR1 SGHRS and CDR2 YFSETQ. The CDR3 sequence is 15 residues long. In DNA form, the CDR3 reads TGCGCCAGCTCAAAAGGCGGGACTAGTGTAGAGACCCAGTACTTC. Translated: CASSKGGTSVETQYF.

The chain has TRBV5-6 and TRBJ2-7, with TRBD1 identical over 8 bases. The CDR3 runs to 14 residues. Losses at the gene ends were 3 bases for V and 0 bases for J; bases not matched to a gene: 2. The germline V gene encodes CDR1 SGHDT and CDR2 YYEEEE. CDR3 in amino acids: CASSWTGPSYEQYF. CDR3 coding DNA: TGTGCCAGCAGCTGGACAGGGCCCTCCTACGAGCAGTACTTC.

The rearrangement joins TRBV11-3 to TRBJ2-5; no firm D call. The CDR3 spans 13 residues. Germline V gene lookup returns CDR1 SGHNT and CDR2 YENEEA. V shed 3 bases and J shed 2 bases, with 7 bases lying between them. The CDR3 region is CASSLSQQETQYF. CDR3 in DNA: TGTGCCAGCAGCTTGAGCCAGCAAGAGACCCAGTACTTC.

The chain is built from TRBV19 and TRBJ1-1; D gene ambiguous. Looked up from germline, CDR1 is LNHDA and CDR2 is SQIVND (reference sequence). This CDR3 contains 14 residues. V lost 0 bases to trimming and J lost 7 bases, with 12 bases between them. CDR3 coding DNA: TGTGCCAGTAGTATAGATGTTAAAGAGGTTGAAGCTTTCTTT. Translating gives CASSIDVKEVEAFF.

The sample holds a few counts of this clone. The J gene is TRBJ1-5, the V gene TRBV28; D may be TRBD1 (6 bases). Trimming cost V 7 bases and J 7 bases, with 17 bases left between them. CDR1 MDHEN and CDR2 SYDVKM come from the germline V gene. The CDR3 is 14 residues long. CDR3 in DNA: TGTGCCAGCATCCCTGGGGGGGGCGTGCAGCCCCAGCATTTT. This codes for CASIPGGGVQPQHF.

This clone showed up just once. The genes are TRBV5-5 and TRBJ1-5; tentative D call: TRBD1 (6 bases). Trimming removed 4 bases from V and 1 base from J, with 12 bases in between. There are 15 residues in the CDR3. Germline CDR1 reads SGHKS; CDR2 reads YYEKEE (reference sequence). The CDR3: CASSRGGASNQPQHF. Written as DNA, the CDR3 is TGTGCCAGCAGCCGTGGGGGGGCGAGCAATCAGCCCCAGCATTTT.

Here the CDR3 DNA reads TGTGCCAGCAGCTATTCGCAGGGAATCGACGAGCAGTACTTC. It specifies CASSYSQGIDEQYF. This chain joins TRBV6-6 and TRBJ2-7; D perhaps matches TRBD1 (5 bases). The V end was cut by 6 bases, the J end by 5 bases, with 17 bases between. Per germline, CDR1 MNHNY and CDR2 SVGAGI (reference sequence). This CDR3 has 14 amino acids.

This rearrangement joins TRBV5-4 to TRBJ2-7, with 14 bases identical to TRBD2. The germline CDR1 and CDR2 sequences are SGHNT and YYREEE (reference sequence). V lost 7 bases, J lost 6 bases, and 6 bases stayed unmatched. There are 14 residues in the CDR3. CDR3 in DNA: TGTGCCAGCGCGATGGGACTAGCGGGAGTCGAGCAGTACTTC. It encodes CASAMGLAGVEQYF.

The V call is TRBV7-2, the J call TRBJ2-7; no definite D call. In germline, CDR1 is SGHTA, CDR2 FQGNSA. The CDR3 totals 15 residues. V was clipped by 1 base and J by 1 base, with 11 bases between them. The CDR3 DNA reads TGTGCCAGCAGCTTAGGACCCCAGTCGTCCTACGAGCAGTACTTC. Protein sequence: CASSLGPQSSYEQYF.

This chain connects TRBV2 to TRBJ2-1; D may be TRBD1 (6 bases). The CDR3 extends over 14 amino acids. Trimming stripped 7 bases from V and 6 bases from J, with 16 bases between. Germline loops: CDR1 SNHLY, CDR2 FYNNEI. CDR3 nucleotides: TGTGCCAGCAACGCGCTACTAGGGGGCAATGAGCAGTTCTTC. Its protein product is CASNALLGGNEQFF. Filled out from reference TRBV2 and TRBJ2-1, the complete variable domain reads EPEVTQTPSHQVTQMGQEVILRCVPISNHLYFYWYRQILGQKVEFLVSFYNNEISEKSEIFDDQFSVERPDGSNFTLKIRSTKLEDSAMYFCASNALLGGNEQFFGPGTRLTVL.

The chain has TRBV10-2 and TRBJ2-3, with D maybe TRBD1 (6 bases). CDR1 and CDR2 (germline): WSHSY, SAAADI. The V and J ends lost 0 bases and 6 bases respectively, with 13 bases between them. The length of the CDR3 is 15 residues. This CDR3 is CASSESTGGRDTQYF. The CDR3 bases are TGCGCCAGCAGTGAGTCGACAGGAGGCCGTGATACGCAGTATTTT.

The chain links TRBV10-3 to TRBJ2-1, with TRBD2 matching 9 bases. Germline assignment: CDR1 ENHRY and CDR2 SYGVKD. After removal of 5 bases from V and 3 bases from J, the junction contained 8 bases not matched to a gene. The CDR3 runs 16 residues. The chain's CDR3 is CAISRRLAENYNEQFF. The CDR3 bases are TGTGCCATCAGTCGGCGACTAGCGGAAAACTACAATGAGCAGTTCTTC.

The chain joins TRBV18 to TRBJ1-3; the D is unclear. Trimming left V 0 bases short and J 2 bases short, with 5 bases between. CDR1 and CDR2 (germline): KGHSH, LQKENI. The CDR3 runs 14 residues. In DNA form, the CDR3 reads TGTGCCAGCTCACCACCAATGGCTGGAAACACCATATATTTT. It specifies CASSPPMAGNTIYF.

The chain employs TRBV9 and TRBJ2-7; TRBD1 is a possible D gene (5 bases). The CDR3 contains 17 residues. In germline, CDR1 is SGDLS, CDR2 YYNGEE. The V end lost 4 bases, the J end lost 2 bases, and 22 bases lay between the germline ends. The CDR3 reads CASSPQSFGEGAYEQYF. In nucleotides, the CDR3 is TGTGCCAGCAGCCCCCAATCGTTCGGAGAAGGGGCCTACGAGCAGTACTTC.

This chain joins TRBV7-9 and TRBJ1-4; D is uncertain. The germline V gene encodes CDR1 SEHNR and CDR2 FQNEAQ (reference sequence). CDR3 size: 15 residues. V was shortened by 4 bases and J by 3 bases, with 12 bases between the two germline ends. The CDR3 protein is CASSWTQVSNEKLFF. In DNA, the CDR3 is TGTGCCAGCAGCTGGACGCAGGTCTCTAATGAAAAACTGTTTTTT.

The gene calls are TRBV28 and TRBJ2-5; D is ambiguous. The germline gives CDR1 MDHEN, CDR2 SYDVKM. The CDR3 contains 13 residues. V lost 4 bases and J 5 bases, leaving 11 bases between the germline ends. The CDR3 protein is CASSSTARETQYF. For the CDR3, the DNA is TGTGCCAGCAGTTCGACGGCCCGGGAGACCCAGTACTTC.

The chain employs TRBV12-2 and TRBJ1-4. TRBV12-2 constitutes a pseudogene. The CDR3 has 16 amino acids. The CDR3 loop is CASRSSDRATNEKLFF. The CDR3 nucleotides read TGTGCAAGTCGCTCCTCGGATAGGGCAACTAATGAAAAACTGTTTTTT.

The chain carries TRBV19 and TRBJ2-1; tentative D call: TRBD1 (6 bases). The CDR3 extends over 16 amino acids. The germline V and J ends were trimmed by 1 base and 7 bases, with 17 bases remaining between them. Germline V CDR1 and CDR2: LNHDA, SQIVND (reference sequence). DNA of the CDR3: TGTGCCAGTAGTATAGGAGTCAGGGGAAGACTGAATGAGCAGTTCTTC. It encodes CASSIGVRGRLNEQFF.

This clone was counted a few times. V gene TRBV5-1 combines with J gene TRBJ2-2; TRBD1 agrees at 8 bases. CDR1 and CDR2 (germline): SGHRS, YFSETQ. With V trimmed by 2 bases and J by 4 bases, 4 bases remained unmatched. The CDR3 totals 15 residues. The CDR3 loop is CASSLGTGATGELFF. The CDR3 DNA reads TGCGCCAGCAGCTTAGGGACAGGTGCCACCGGGGAGCTGTTTTTT.

This clone came up a few times. The rearrangement joins TRBV6-6 to TRBJ1-1, with no clear D. The CDR3 is 13 amino acids. Germline V gives CDR1 MNHNY, CDR2 SVGAGI (reference sequence). V dropped 6 bases and J dropped 4 bases, with 12 bases sitting between them. As DNA, the CDR3 is TGTGCCAGCAGCTACCGACGGACCACTGAAGCTTTCTTT. Translated: CASSYRRTTEAFF.

This clone showed up just a few times. This chain uses TRBV27 with TRBJ1-5; 9 bases are shared with TRBD1. Germline V CDR1 and CDR2: MNHEY, SMNVEV (reference sequence). Unmatched junction bases numbered 11, after V lost 2 bases and J lost 3 bases. This CDR3 contains 18 residues. CDR3 amino acids: CASSLDGQGSTFNQPQHF. The CDR3 DNA reads TGTGCCAGCAGTTTAGATGGACAGGGGTCAACTTTCAATCAGCCCCAGCATTTT.

This sequence joins TRBV5-4 and TRBJ2-7; 7 positions agree with TRBD2. CDR3 length: 14 amino acids. CDR1 is SGHNT and CDR2 is YYREEE in the germline V gene (reference sequence). V shed 4 bases, J shed 4 bases, and the junction held 8 bases outside the gene matches. DNA of the CDR3: TGTGCCAGCAGCGGATCGTATAGCGGGTACGAGCAGTACTTC. It specifies CASSGSYSGYEQYF.

The V gene is TRBV6-5, the J gene TRBJ2-3; TRBD2 matches 10 bases. The CDR3 is made up of 15 amino acids. Germline values: CDR1 MNHEY, CDR2 SVGAGI. V gave up 5 bases and J gave up 7 bases; unmatched junction bases: 9. The CDR3 loop is CASSTQREGRNTQYF. The CDR3 coding sequence is TGTGCCAGCAGTACTCAGCGGGAGGGCCGTAATACGCAGTATTTT.

V usage is TRBV7-9 and J usage is TRBJ2-2, with 8 bases fitting TRBD2. V was pared by 5 bases and J by 5 bases, with 10 bases of the junction left unmatched. The CDR3 sequence is 16 residues long. Per germline, CDR1 SEHNR and CDR2 FQNEAQ (reference sequence). The CDR3 DNA reads as TGTGCCAGCAGCACCCGGGAGGGGCATATAACCGGGGAGCTGTTTTTT. Amino acids: CASSTREGHITGELFF.

The chain combines TRBV27 with TRBJ1-4, with a tentative D call TRBD1 (5 bases). Germline V CDR1 and CDR2: MNHEY, SMNVEV (reference sequence). V was shortened by 2 bases and J by 8 bases, with 15 bases between the two germline ends. The CDR3 runs 15 residues. The CDR3 nucleotides are TGTGCCAGCAGTTTAGAGGGCAGGGAGGGAGAAAAACTGTTTTTT. It is translated as CASSLEGREGEKLFF.

This rearrangement joins TRBV19 to TRBJ2-3; D remains ambiguous. Germline V gene sequence: CDR1 LNHDA, CDR2 SQIVND (reference sequence). V lost 5 bases to trimming and J lost 2 bases, with 5 bases between them. The CDR3 has 12 residues. The CDR3 nucleotides are TGTGCCAGTAGTCCAGACACAGATACGCAGTATTTT. It codes for CASSPDTDTQYF.